The 16 T cell receptor beta chains below all came from one sample that was sequenced in a study of HIV-infected children after antiretroviral therapy interruption. Treatment indicated: PENTA 11 planned treatment interruption arm or continuous ART arm. A 3' RACE protocol on RNA, with unique molecular identifiers, produced the TCR library. TCRdb re-called the 3' RACE reads through MiXCR, storing one row per CDR3 protein. The sample contains fewer than 20,000 distinct CDR3 sequences, around 3.2% of which appear only once. The source was CD45RA+ CD4+ T cells from PBMCs, collected from a donor given antiretroviral therapy, either interrupted or continuous. The subset denotes: naive CD4+ CD45RA+ CD45RO- T cells. The receptors stem from a child aged 2-17 years with HIV.

This clonotype was seen many times. V and J are TRBV7-2 and TRBJ1-1; TRBD1 might be the D (5 bases). CDR3 size: 16 residues. CDR1 and CDR2 (germline): SGHTA, FQGNSA. V shed 0 bases and J shed 1 base, with 12 bases lying between them. The DNA of the CDR3 is TGTGCCAGCAGCTTAGCAGGGACCGCGGCGAACACTGAAGCTTTCTTT. Translated, it gives CASSLAGTAANTEAFF.

This clonotype was observed many times. The chain recombines TRBV7-6 with TRBJ2-4; either TRBD1 or TRBD2 may supply D (5 bases each). The germline V gene has CDR1 SGHVS and CDR2 FNYEAQ. The CDR3 runs to 14 residues. Trimming left V 5 bases short and J 5 bases short, with 13 bases between. The chain's CDR3 is CASSPLGTENIQYF. CDR3 in DNA: TGTGCCAGCAGCCCCCTAGGGACCGAAAACATTCAGTACTTC.

This clonotype was counted at least ten times. The chain carries TRBV19 and TRBJ2-2, with 11 nucleotides matching TRBD2. Germline CDR1 reads LNHDA; CDR2 reads SQIVND (reference sequence). CDR3 size: 16 residues. J gave up 2 bases and V 7 bases, and 6 bases lay outside the gene matches. CDR3 sequence (DNA): TGTGCCAGTACCCTTGGACTAGCGGGCAACACCGGGGAGCTGTTTTTT. Amino acids: CASTLGLAGNTGELFF.

This clonotype has a count of ten or more. The chain employs TRBV19 and TRBJ1-2; the D is unclear. Trimming cost V 5 bases and J 0 bases, with 4 bases left between them. The CDR3 sequence is 12 residues long. Per germline, CDR1 LNHDA and CDR2 SQIVND (reference sequence). As DNA, the CDR3 is TGTGCCAGTAGTGCCTCTAACTATGGCTACACCTTC. Translating gives CASSASNYGYTF. The full variable domain, its missing parts supplied by reference TRBV19 and TRBJ1-2, is DGGITQSPKYLFRKEGQNVTLSCEQNLNHDAMYWYRQDPGQGLRLIYYSQIVNDFQKGDIAEGYSVSREKKESFPLTVTSAQKNPTAFYLCASSASNYGYTFGSGTRLTVV.

The table lists this clonotype with many counts. The chain carries TRBV10-3 and TRBJ1-2; 8 nucleotides align to TRBD1. Per the germline V gene, CDR1 is ENHRY and CDR2 is SYGVKD. The ends lost 5 bases at V and 4 bases at J; junction bases unmatched: 15. This CDR3 has 17 residues. CDR3 protein: CAISRGTGDRKIYGYTF. The CDR3 nucleotides read TGTGCCATCAGTAGGGGAACAGGGGACAGGAAAATCTATGGCTACACCTTC.

This clonotype was found many times. V gene TRBV20-1 combines with J gene TRBJ2-7; 9 positions agree with TRBD2. Losses at the gene ends were 1 base for V and 2 bases for J; bases not matched to a gene: 3. The CDR3 has 14 residues. Germline V gene sequence: CDR1 DFQATT, CDR2 SNEGSKA (reference sequence). The CDR3 loop reads CSARVGGGAYEQYF. Here the CDR3 DNA reads TGCAGTGCTAGAGTAGGCGGGGGGGCCTACGAGCAGTACTTC.

This clonotype has a count of ten or more. The gene calls are TRBV6-5 and TRBJ1-1; D is undetermined. The CDR3 runs to 14 residues. With 2 bases removed from V and 1 base from J, the gap between germline ends came to 8 bases. The germline V gene has CDR1 MNHEY and CDR2 SVGAGI. CDR3 region: CASSYASRNTEAFF. For the CDR3, the DNA is TGTGCCAGCAGTTACGCTTCACGGAACACTGAAGCTTTCTTT.

The sample holds many counts of this clonotype. V usage is TRBV7-9 and J usage is TRBJ2-3; D uncertain. CDR1 and CDR2 from the germline V gene are SEHNR and FQNEAQ (reference sequence). This CDR3 comprises 12 residues. The V end lost 4 bases, the J end lost 0 bases, and 2 bases lay between the germline ends. The DNA for the CDR3 is TGTGCCAGCAGCTGGAGCACAGATACGCAGTATTTT. Translating it yields CASSWSTDTQYF. Full variable domain (outside the CDR3, taken from reference TRBV7-9 and TRBJ2-3): DTGVSQNPRHKITKRGQNVTFRCDPISEHNRLYWYRQTLGQGPEFLTYFQNEAQLEKSRLLSDRFSAERPKGSFSTLEIQRTEQGDSAMYLCASSWSTDTQYFGPGTRLTVL.

This clonotype was recorded at least ten times. The chain uses TRBV2 and TRBJ2-3; tentatively, D is TRBD2 (5 bases). Germline loops: CDR1 SNHLY, CDR2 FYNNEI. V was trimmed by 7 bases and J by 3 bases, leaving 14 bases between them. CDR3 length: 14 amino acids. The CDR3 coding sequence is TGTGCCAGCAATCTCCCCGGGAAAACAGATACGCAGTATTTT. Translation: CASNLPGKTDTQYF. The complete variable domain, with remaining parts taken from reference TRBV2 and TRBJ2-3, reads EPEVTQTPSHQVTQMGQEVILRCVPISNHLYFYWYRQILGQKVEFLVSFYNNEISEKSEIFDDQFSVERPDGSNFTLKIRSTKLEDSAMYFCASNLPGKTDTQYFGPGTRLTVL.

There are many counts of this clonotype. The chain carries TRBV20-1 and TRBJ2-4; D unresolved. V lost 3 bases to trimming and J lost 0 bases, with 15 bases between them. The germline gives CDR1 DFQATT, CDR2 SNEGSKA (reference sequence). This CDR3 spans 16 amino acids. The DNA of the CDR3 is TGCAGTGCTAGCGTAGAGGAAGTCTTAGCCAAAAACATTCAGTACTTC. Amino acid sequence: CSASVEEVLAKNIQYF.

The chain recombines TRBV7-2 with TRBJ2-6; no definite D call. V was cut by 3 bases and J by 2 bases, with 5 bases left in between. Germline V gene lookup returns CDR1 SGHTA and CDR2 FQGNSA. This CDR3 spans 14 amino acids. The CDR3 nucleotides read TGTGCCAGCAGCTTCGAGCCTGGGGCCAACGTCCTGACTTTC. It is translated as CASSFEPGANVLTF. Together with reference TRBV7-2 and TRBJ2-6, the CDR3 gives the full variable domain: GAGVSQSPSNKVTEKGKDVELRCDPISGHTALYWYRQSLGQGLEFLIYFQGNSAPDKSGLPSDRFSAERTGGSVSTLTIQRTQQEDSAVYLCASSFEPGANVLTFGAGSRLTVL.

This clonotype appeared many times. The chain uses TRBV10-3 and TRBJ2-1, with TRBD2 matching 13 bases. CDR3 size: 18 residues. Germline-derived CDR1 and CDR2 are ENHRY and SYGVKD. With 5 bases clipped from V and 7 bases from J, the junction kept 14 bases outside the gene matches. The CDR3 loop reads CAISSHITLAGGGNEQFF. In DNA, the CDR3 is TGTGCCATCAGTTCCCATATTACACTAGCGGGAGGGGGTAATGAGCAGTTCTTC.

This clonotype was detected many times. The chain joins TRBV20-1 to TRBJ2-7, with 8 bases that match TRBD2. The germline gives CDR1 DFQATT, CDR2 SNEGSKA (reference sequence). V was clipped by 5 bases and J by 2 bases; unmatched bases: 17. The CDR3 covers 17 residues. The CDR3 loop is CSALLPAGGHLPYEQYF. As DNA, the CDR3 is TGCAGTGCTCTTCTCCCCGCGGGGGGCCACCTCCCCTACGAGCAGTACTTC.

This clonotype was observed at least ten times. This sequence joins TRBV2 and TRBJ2-7, with unresolved D. The CDR3 runs 13 residues. Trimming left V 5 bases short and J 5 bases short, with 13 bases between. Per the germline V gene, CDR1 is SNHLY and CDR2 is FYNNEI. The CDR3 is CASSQRWADEQYF. CDR3 nucleotide sequence: TGTGCCAGCAGTCAGAGATGGGCAGACGAGCAGTACTTC.

This clonotype appeared many times. The chain recombines TRBV14 with TRBJ2-1, with 8 bases matching TRBD2. Looked up from germline, CDR1 is SGHDN and CDR2 is FVKESK. V was pared by 2 bases and J by 4 bases, with 4 bases of the junction left unmatched. The CDR3 consists of 15 residues. The DNA of the CDR3 is TGTGCCAGCAGCCAAAGGCGGGGGGTATACAATGAGCAGTTCTTC. Translation: CASSQRRGVYNEQFF.

This clonotype was counted many times. This rearrangement joins TRBV20-1 to TRBJ1-5; D possibly corresponds to TRBD1 (6 bases). Germline assignment: CDR1 DFQATT and CDR2 SNEGSKA (reference sequence). Trimming cost V 2 bases and J 3 bases, with 11 bases left between them. The CDR3 contains 14 residues. CDR3 in amino acids: CSARPTGANQPQHF. CDR3 bases: TGCAGTGCTAGACCGACAGGCGCCAATCAGCCCCAGCATTTT.